These 14 T cell receptor beta chains were all obtained from the same sample, sequenced in a study of cytomegalovirus exposure and HLA in healthy donors. TCRdb keeps only in-frame clones here, not all; method: immunoSEQ multiplex PCR. The sample yields about 170,000 clones, approximately 90% seen once. The sample was PBMCs. Receptors were obtained from a woman aged 25 to 39 in good health and CMV-seronegative.

This sequence joins TRBV2 and TRBJ2-5; the D gene is possibly TRBD1 (6 bases). In germline, CDR1 is SNHLY, CDR2 FYNNEI. The CDR3 loop spans 17 amino acids. Trimming removed 1 base at V and 5 bases at J, with 20 bases between. As DNA, the CDR3 is TGTGCCAGCAGTGAAGGTCGCACAGGGAATGCCGGCGAGACCCAGTACTTC. Translated: CASSEGRTGNAGETQYF.

This clone was seen more than once but under ten times. The genes are TRBV30 and TRBJ2-5; a weak D match, TRBD2 (6 bases). The CDR3 length is 16 residues. V was cut by 1 base and J by 5 bases, with 20 bases left in between. Per the germline V gene, CDR1 is GTSNPN and CDR2 is SVGIG (reference sequence). This chain's CDR3 is CAWSGLDEGGGETQYF. CDR3 sequence (DNA): TGTGCCTGGAGTGGGTTGGACGAAGGCGGAGGGGAGACCCAGTACTTC.

The chain joins TRBV29-1 to TRBJ1-2; D uncertain. The CDR3 is made up of 11 amino acids. V was trimmed by 1 base and J by 6 bases, leaving 6 bases between them. From germline, CDR1 is SQVTM and CDR2 ANQGSEA. Here the CDR3 reads CSVEGFNGYTF. The DNA of the CDR3 is TGCAGCGTTGAAGGTTTTAATGGCTACACCTTC.

The gene calls are TRBV7-9 and TRBJ1-4; D is possibly TRBD1 (6 bases). The CDR3 consists of 14 residues. Trimming removed 4 bases at V and 3 bases at J, with 9 bases between. Germline-derived CDR1 and CDR2 are SEHNR and FQNEAQ (reference sequence). CDR3 in amino acids: CASSSKGANEKLFF. CDR3 nucleotide sequence: TGTGCCAGCAGCTCCAAGGGGGCTAATGAAAAACTGTTTTTT. Drawing the rest from reference TRBV7-9 and TRBJ1-4, the complete variable domain is DTGVSQNPRHKITKRGQNVTFRCDPISEHNRLYWYRQTLGQGPEFLTYFQNEAQLEKSRLLSDRFSAERPKGSFSTLEIQRTEQGDSAMYLCASSSKGANEKLFFGSGTQLSVL.

The chain joins TRBV5-4 to TRBJ2-1; 9 nucleotides agree with TRBD2. V lost 2 bases, J lost 0 bases, and 0 bases stayed unmatched. Germline V gene lookup returns CDR1 SGHNT and CDR2 YYREEE (reference sequence). The CDR3 has 15 amino acids. The CDR3 here is CASSFSGSSYNEQFF. CDR3 nucleotide sequence: TGTGCCAGCAGCTTTAGCGGGAGCTCCTACAATGAGCAGTTCTTC.

The chain uses TRBV21-1 and TRBJ1-5. TRBV21-1 is a pseudogene. The CDR3 contains 17 residues. In nucleotides, the CDR3 is TGTGCCAGCAGCAAAGCCGGGAAACCCAAGCGCTATCAGCCCCAGCATTTT. Protein sequence: CASSKAGKPKRYQPQHF.

This sequence joins TRBV2 and TRBJ1-2; 9 bases match TRBD1. J was trimmed by 8 bases and V by 5 bases; bases with no gene match: 15. Germline V gene data show CDR1 as SNHLY and CDR2 as FYNNEI. The CDR3 consists of 16 residues. This CDR3 is CASSKRTGQGVRGYTF. The CDR3 DNA reads TGTGCCAGCAGTAAAAGAACGGGACAGGGTGTGAGGGGCTACACCTTC. The entire variable domain, with the rest obtained from reference TRBV2 and TRBJ1-2, is as follows: EPEVTQTPSHQVTQMGQEVILRCVPISNHLYFYWYRQILGQKVEFLVSFYNNEISEKSEIFDDQFSVERPDGSNFTLKIRSTKLEDSAMYFCASSKRTGQGVRGYTFGSGTRLTVV.

This clone was counted only a few times. V and J are TRBV10-3 and TRBJ1-2, with a tentative D call TRBD1 (6 bases). This CDR3 comprises 13 residues. Germline values: CDR1 ENHRY, CDR2 SYGVKD. V was clipped by 10 bases and J by 6 bases, with 18 bases between them. The CDR3 region has the DNA TGTGCCACATCTGGGGGCATGGAGAATGGCTACACCTTC. Protein product: CATSGGMENGYTF.

The V and J genes are TRBV10-3 and TRBJ2-5; possibly TRBD2 for D (5 bases). Germline CDR1 is ENHRY and CDR2 is SYGVKD. CDR3 length equals 14 residues. Trimming removed 0 bases from V and 7 bases from J, with 12 bases in between. This CDR3 reads CAISESKGSRTQYF. In nucleotides, the CDR3 is TGTGCCATCAGTGAGTCGAAAGGGAGTAGGACCCAGTACTTC.

The rearrangement links TRBV20-1 to TRBJ2-7; the match to TRBD2 covers 7 bases. The CDR3 contains 11 residues. The V gene's germline CDR1 is DFQATT and CDR2 SNEGSKA (reference sequence). V lost 5 bases, J lost 5 bases, and 3 bases stayed unmatched. The CDR3: CSAAGGNEQYF. CDR3 bases: TGCAGTGCTGCCGGGGGGAACGAGCAGTACTTC.

The chain couples TRBV21-1 to TRBJ1-5. TRBV21-1 is tagged as a pseudogene. The CDR3 has 16 amino acids. DNA for the CDR3: TGTGCCAGCAGCCTGAAAAGGGAGCGTCCAGATCAGCCCCAGCATTTT. Its protein is CASSLKRERPDQPQHF.

The chain carries TRBV4-1 and TRBJ1-6, with D maybe TRBD1 (6 bases). Germline V lookup: CDR1 MGHRA, CDR2 YSYEKL. This CDR3 spans 17 amino acids. V was cut by 0 bases and J by 5 bases, with 14 bases left in between. As DNA, the CDR3 is TGCGCCAGCAGCCAAGAAGCGGCTGGGGGCCATAATTCACCCCTCCACTTT. This encodes CASSQEAAGGHNSPLHF.

This chain joins TRBV7-2 and TRBJ2-5, with D possibly matching TRBD2 (6 bases). Germline V gene sequence: CDR1 SGHTA, CDR2 FQGNSA. The ends were cut back, 5 bases at V and 0 bases at J, with 10 bases in the middle. This CDR3 is built from 14 residues. The CDR3 nucleotides read TGTGCCAGCAGCAAGACTAGTTACCAAGAGACCCAGTACTTC. Protein product: CASSKTSYQETQYF.

This rearrangement joins TRBV27 to TRBJ1-2; D gene ambiguous. Per the germline V gene, CDR1 is MNHEY and CDR2 is SMNVEV (reference sequence). The CDR3 extends over 11 amino acids. Between the trimmed V and J ends, which lost 6 bases and 4 bases, there was a span of 6 bases. The CDR3 spells CASRDFYGYTF. In DNA form, the CDR3 reads TGTGCCAGCAGGGACTTCTATGGCTACACCTTC.